This T cell receptor (beta chain) was captured by sequencing in a study of cytomegalovirus exposure and HLA in healthy donors. Study-wide context: The Caucasian-associated ancestry cluster contained about 80% of the approximately 390 genotyped donors.

General observations from the study: Common viral pathogens seemed to be connected with several of the most significant clusters, according to a later analysis.

Concerning this clone itself: Its antigen is not known.

The V gene end was trimmed by 0 bases and the J gene end by 4 bases; junction bases not matched to a gene: 7. This CDR3 is built from 17 residues. The germline CDR1 and CDR2 sequences are SGHVS and FNYEAQ. Use of 60 Vbeta and 13 Jbeta primers characterized the PCR. Clones were read by immunoSEQ multiplex PCR, and TCRdb kept only the in-frame ones, dropping some. The top ten clones hold 13% of a sample with around 180,000 clones, around 80% of them seen once. Sequenced: PBMCs. The sequence derives from a woman between 50 and 59 years old in good health and CMV-seropositive. The chain has TRBV7-6 and TRBJ2-1, with TRBD1 matching 9 bases. For the CDR3, the DNA is TGTGCCAGCAGCTTAGCCCCGGGACAGGGTGCGTACAATGAGCAGTTCTTC. Amino acid sequence: CASSLAPGQGAYNEQFF.